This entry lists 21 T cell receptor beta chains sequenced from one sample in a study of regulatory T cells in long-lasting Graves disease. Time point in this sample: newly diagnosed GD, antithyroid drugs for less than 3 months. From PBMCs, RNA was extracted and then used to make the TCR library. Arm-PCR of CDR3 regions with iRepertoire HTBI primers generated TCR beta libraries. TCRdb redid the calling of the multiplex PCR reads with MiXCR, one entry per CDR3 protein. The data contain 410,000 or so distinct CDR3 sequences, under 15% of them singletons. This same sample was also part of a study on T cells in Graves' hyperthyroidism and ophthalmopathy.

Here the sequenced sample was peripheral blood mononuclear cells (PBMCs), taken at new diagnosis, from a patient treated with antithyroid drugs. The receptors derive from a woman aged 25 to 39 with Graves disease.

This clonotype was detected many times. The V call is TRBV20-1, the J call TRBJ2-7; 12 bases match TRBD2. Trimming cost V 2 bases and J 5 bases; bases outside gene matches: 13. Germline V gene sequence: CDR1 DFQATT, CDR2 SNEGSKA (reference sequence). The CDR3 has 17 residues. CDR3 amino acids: CSARKASGRARGDEQYF. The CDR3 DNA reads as TGCAGTGCTAGAAAGGCTAGCGGGAGGGCCAGGGGCGACGAGCAGTACTTC.

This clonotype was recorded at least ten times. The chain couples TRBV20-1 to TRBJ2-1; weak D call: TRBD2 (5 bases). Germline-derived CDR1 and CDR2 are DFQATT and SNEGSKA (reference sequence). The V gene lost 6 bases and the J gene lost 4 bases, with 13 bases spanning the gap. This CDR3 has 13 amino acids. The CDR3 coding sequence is TGCAGTGCCCCCCGGAGGAATTACAATGAGCAGTTCTTC. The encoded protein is CSAPRRNYNEQFF.

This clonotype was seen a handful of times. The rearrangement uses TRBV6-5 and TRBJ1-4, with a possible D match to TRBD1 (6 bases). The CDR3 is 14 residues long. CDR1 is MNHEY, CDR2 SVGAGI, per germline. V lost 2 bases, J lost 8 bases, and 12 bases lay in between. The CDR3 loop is CASSYRGPREKLFF. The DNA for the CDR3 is TGTGCCAGCAGTTACCGGGGGCCGAGGGAAAAACTGTTTTTT.

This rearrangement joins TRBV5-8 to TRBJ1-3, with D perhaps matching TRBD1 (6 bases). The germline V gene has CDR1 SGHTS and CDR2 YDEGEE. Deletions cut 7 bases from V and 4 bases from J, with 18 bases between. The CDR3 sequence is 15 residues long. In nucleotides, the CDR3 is TGTGCCAGCTCGCCCGGGGGCGCGGGAGGAAACACCATATATTTT. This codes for CASSPGGAGGNTIYF.

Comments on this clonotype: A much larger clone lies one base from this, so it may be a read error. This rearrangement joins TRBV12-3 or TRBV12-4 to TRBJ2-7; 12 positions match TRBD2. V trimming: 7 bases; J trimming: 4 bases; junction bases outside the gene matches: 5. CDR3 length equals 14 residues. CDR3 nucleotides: TGTGCCAGCAATTACGGGACTAGCGGGTACGAGCAGTACTTC. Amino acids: CASNYGTSGYEQYF.

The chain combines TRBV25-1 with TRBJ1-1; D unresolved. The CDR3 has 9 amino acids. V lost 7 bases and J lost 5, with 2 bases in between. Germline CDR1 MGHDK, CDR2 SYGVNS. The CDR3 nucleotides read TGTGCCAGCAAAACTGAAGCTTTCTTT. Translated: CASKTEAFF. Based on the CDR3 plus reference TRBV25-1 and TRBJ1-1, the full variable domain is EADIYQTPRYLVIGTGKKITLECSQTMGHDKMYWYQQDPGMELHLIHYSYGVNSTEKGDLSSESTVSRIRTEHFPLTLESARPSHTSQYLCASKTEAFFGQGTRLTVV.

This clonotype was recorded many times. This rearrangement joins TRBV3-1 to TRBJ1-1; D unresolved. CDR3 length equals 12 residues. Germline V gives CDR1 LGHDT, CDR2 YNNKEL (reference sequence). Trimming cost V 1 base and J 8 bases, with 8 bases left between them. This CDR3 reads CASSQVGQEAFF. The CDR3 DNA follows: TGTGCCAGCAGCCAAGTTGGGCAGGAAGCTTTCTTT.

Here the CDR3 DNA reads TGTGCCTGGAGTCCAGGGGGCGGTGGCTACACCTTC. As protein: CAWSPGGGGYTF. This chain connects TRBV30 to TRBJ1-2; 8 nucleotides align to TRBD1. Trimming removed 2 bases from V and 7 bases from J; junction bases left unmatched: 3. Germline-derived CDR1 and CDR2 are GTSNPN and SVGIG (reference sequence). The CDR3 is made up of 12 amino acids.

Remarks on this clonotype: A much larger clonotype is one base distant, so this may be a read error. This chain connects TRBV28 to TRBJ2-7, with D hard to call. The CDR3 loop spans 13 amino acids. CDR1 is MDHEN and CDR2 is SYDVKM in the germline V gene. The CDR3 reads CTSSFVASYEQYF. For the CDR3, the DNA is TGTACCAGCAGTTTCGTAGCCTCCTACGAGCAGTACTTC.

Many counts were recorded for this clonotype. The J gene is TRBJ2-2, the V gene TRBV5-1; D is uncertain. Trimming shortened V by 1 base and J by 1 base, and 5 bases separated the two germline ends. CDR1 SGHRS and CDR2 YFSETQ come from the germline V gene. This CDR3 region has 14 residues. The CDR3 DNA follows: TGCGCCAGCAGCTTGAACAGGAACACCGGGGAGCTGTTTTTT. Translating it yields CASSLNRNTGELFF.

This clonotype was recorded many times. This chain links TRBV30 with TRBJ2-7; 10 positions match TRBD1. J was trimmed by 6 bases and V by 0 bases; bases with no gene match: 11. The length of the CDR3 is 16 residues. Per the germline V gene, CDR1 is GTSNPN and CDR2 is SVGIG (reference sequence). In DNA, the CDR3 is TGTGCCTGGAGTGTTCGAAGAGGACAGGGGGAGGGCGAGCAGTACTTC. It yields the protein CAWSVRRGQGEGEQYF.

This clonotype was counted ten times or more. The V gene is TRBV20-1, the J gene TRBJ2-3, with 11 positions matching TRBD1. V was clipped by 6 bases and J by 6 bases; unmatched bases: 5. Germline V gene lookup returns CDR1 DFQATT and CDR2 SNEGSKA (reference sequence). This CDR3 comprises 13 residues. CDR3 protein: CSAPDRGLDTQYF. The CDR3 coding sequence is TGCAGTGCCCCGGACAGGGGGCTGGATACGCAGTATTTT.

The CDR3 region is CASREAENYGYTF. The CDR3 bases are TGCGCCAGCAGGGAGGCCGAAAACTATGGCTACACCTTC. The gene calls are TRBV5-1 and TRBJ1-2; D not resolved. Germline values: CDR1 SGHRS, CDR2 YFSETQ. The CDR3 has 13 amino acids. V lost 5 bases, J lost 2 bases, and 10 bases lay in between. The full variable domain, its missing parts supplied by reference TRBV5-1 and TRBJ1-2, is KAGVTQTPRYLIKTRGQQVTLSCSPISGHRSVSWYQQTPGQGLQFLFEYFSETQRNKGNFPGRFSGRQFSNSRSEMNVSTLELGDSALYLCASREAENYGYTFGSGTRLTVV.

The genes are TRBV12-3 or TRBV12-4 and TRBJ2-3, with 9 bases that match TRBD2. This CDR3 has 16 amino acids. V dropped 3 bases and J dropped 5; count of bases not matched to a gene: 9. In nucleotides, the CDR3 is TGTGCCAGCAGTTTCTCCTCGGGTAGCGGGAGAGATACGCAGTATTTT. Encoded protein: CASSFSSGSGRDTQYF.

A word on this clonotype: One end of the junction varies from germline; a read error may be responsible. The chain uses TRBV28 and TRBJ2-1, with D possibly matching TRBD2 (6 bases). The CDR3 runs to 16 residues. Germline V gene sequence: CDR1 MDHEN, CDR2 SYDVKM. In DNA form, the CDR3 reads TGTGCCAGCAGTCCCCCCGGGATAGCGGTATACAATGAGCAGCCCTTC. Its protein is CASSPPGIAVYNEQPF.

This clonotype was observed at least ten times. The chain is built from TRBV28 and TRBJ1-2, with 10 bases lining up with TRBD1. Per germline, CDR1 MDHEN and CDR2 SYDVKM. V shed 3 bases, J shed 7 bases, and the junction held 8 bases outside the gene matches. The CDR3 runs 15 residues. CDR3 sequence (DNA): TGTGCCAGCAGTTTGCCCGTGGACAGGGGGGCTGGCTACACCTTC. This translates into CASSLPVDRGAGYTF.

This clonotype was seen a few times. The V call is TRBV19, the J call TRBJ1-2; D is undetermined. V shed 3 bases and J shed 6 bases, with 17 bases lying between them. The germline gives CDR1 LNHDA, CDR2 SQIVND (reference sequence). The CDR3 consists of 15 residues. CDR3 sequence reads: CASSMAGILLNGYTF. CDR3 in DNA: TGTGCCAGTAGTATGGCCGGAATACTTCTTAATGGCTACACCTTC.

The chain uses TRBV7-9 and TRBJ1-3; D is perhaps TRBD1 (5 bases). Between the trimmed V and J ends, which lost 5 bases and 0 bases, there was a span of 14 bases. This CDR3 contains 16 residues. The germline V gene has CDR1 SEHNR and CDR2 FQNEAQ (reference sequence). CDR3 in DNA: TGTGCCAGCAGCCCAAACGGGGGAGCCTCTGGAAACACCATATATTTT. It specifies CASSPNGGASGNTIYF.

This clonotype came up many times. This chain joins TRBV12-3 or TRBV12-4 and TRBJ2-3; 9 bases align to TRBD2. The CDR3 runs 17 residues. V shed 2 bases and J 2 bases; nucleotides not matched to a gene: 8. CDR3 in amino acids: CASSLRALAGITDTQYF. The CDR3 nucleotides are TGTGCCAGCAGTTTACGGGCGCTAGCGGGAATCACAGATACGCAGTATTTT.

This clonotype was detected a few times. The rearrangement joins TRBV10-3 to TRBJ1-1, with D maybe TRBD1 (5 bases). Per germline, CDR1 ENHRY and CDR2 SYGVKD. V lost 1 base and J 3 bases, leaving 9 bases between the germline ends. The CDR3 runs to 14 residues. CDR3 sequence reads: CAISEYGGDTEAFF. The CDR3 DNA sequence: TGTGCCATCAGTGAGTACGGGGGTGACACTGAAGCTTTCTTT.

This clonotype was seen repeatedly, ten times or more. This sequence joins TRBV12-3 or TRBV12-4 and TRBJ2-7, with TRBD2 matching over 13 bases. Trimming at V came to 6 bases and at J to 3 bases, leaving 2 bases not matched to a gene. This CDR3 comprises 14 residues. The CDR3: CASRRLAGGYEQYF. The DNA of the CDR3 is TGTGCCAGCAGGCGACTAGCGGGAGGCTACGAGCAGTACTTC.